The rows below give T cell receptor beta chains drawn from one sample of a study of T cells in Graves' hyperthyroidism and ophthalmopathy. TCRdb processed the multiplex PCR reads anew with MiXCR; each CDR3 protein has one entry. The table has a few hundred thousand distinct CDR3 sequences, under 60% seen once. Sequencing used peripheral blood or thyroid tissue (not recorded which). The receptors were sampled from a woman aged 18-35 years with Graves' hyperthyroidism. The CDR3 runs from the conserved cysteine through the conserved F or W. D genes are given only for firm matches. Size is omitted from some rows. Given values are once, few, many or a class for expanded clones.

>many|.|TRBJ1-3|TRBV25-1
CASSEYIGEGFGNTIYF
TGTGCCAGCAGTGAATATATCGGTGAAGGGTTCGGAAACACCATATATTTT
>.|TRBD1|TRBJ1-1|TRBV5-1
CASSLTGVLSTEAFF
TGCGCCAGCAGCTTAACAGGGGTCTTGAGCACTGAAGCTTTCTTT
>many|.|TRBJ2-2|TRBV24-1
CATSDWVQPANTGELFF
TGTGCCACCAGTGATTGGGTCCAGCCCGCGAACACCGGGGAGCTGTTTTTT
>.|TRBD1|TRBJ2-7|TRBV7-2
CATADRGRREQYF
TGTGCCACCGCGGACAGGGGGCGCAGGGAGCAGTACTTC
>many|.|TRBJ1-1|TRBV20-1
CSARPLTGNTEAFF
TGCAGTGCTAGACCTCTAACAGGGAACACTGAAGCTTTCTTT
>many|.|TRBJ1-1|TRBV5-8
CASSLGAKNTEAFF
TGTGCCAGCAGCTTGGGGGCCAAGAACACTGAAGCTTTCTTT
>many|TRBD1|TRBJ1-5|TRBV2
CASRGGTGNQPQHF
TGTGCCAGCAGGGGGGGGACAGGCAATCAGCCCCAGCATTTT
>many|.|TRBJ1-2|TRBV19
CASARGRQTPYGYTF
TGTGCCAGTGCTCGAGGCAGGCAGACCCCCTATGGCTACACCTTC
>many|.|TRBJ2-2|TRBV11-2
CASSLVRWRTPSTSGELFF
TGTGCCAGCAGCTTAGTGCGTTGGCGGACCCCAAGTACCTCCGGGGAGCTGTTTTTT
>many|.|TRBJ1-3|TRBV2
CASSLLGQNSGNTIYF
TGTGCCAGCAGTTTACTAGGACAGAACTCTGGAAACACCATATATTTT
>.|.|TRBJ2-3|TRBV5-1
CASSWPRWSGSTDTQYF
TGCGCCAGCAGCTGGCCGAGGTGGAGCGGGAGCACAGATACGCAGTATTTT
>many|.|TRBJ2-7|TRBV4-2
CASSQWSSGGYEQYF
TGTGCCAGCAGCCAATGGAGCTCGGGTGGGTACGAGCAGTACTTC
>many|.|TRBJ2-7|TRBV7-2
CASSLYRIYEQYF
TGTGCCAGCAGCTTATACCGGATCTACGAGCAGTACTTC
>many|TRBD1|TRBJ2-7|TRBV7-2
CASSTTGTGTYEQYF
TGTGCCAGCAGCACGACCGGGACAGGGACCTACGAGCAGTACTTC
>.|TRBD1|TRBJ1-1|TRBV10-3
CAISGTGYTEAFF
TGTGCCATCAGTGGGACAGGGTACACTGAAGCTTTCTTT
>once|.|TRBJ2-7|TRBV29-1
CSPEVVASYEQYF
TGCAGCCCAGAGGTAGTCGCCTCCTACGAGCAGTACTTC
>many|.|TRBJ2-2|TRBV12-5
CASGLGQSVVFF
TGTGCTAGTGGTTTGGGACAGTCGGTGGTGTTTTTT
>.|TRBD1|TRBJ1-2|TRBV7-2
CASSRNRGGYTF
TGTGCCAGCAGCCGAAACAGGGGCGGCTACACCTTC
>.|TRBD1|TRBJ1-4|TRBV11-2
CASSGGQSTNEKLFF
TGTGCCAGCAGCGGGGGACAGTCAACTAATGAAAAACTGTTTTTT
>once|.|TRBJ2-5|TRBV7-2
CASSYDRPRETQYF
TGTGCCAGCAGTTACGACAGACCTAGGGAGACCCAGTACTTC
>.|TRBD2|TRBJ2-3|TRBV5-4
CASTGTSGNGGTDTQYF
TGTGCCAGTACCGGGACTAGCGGGAACGGCGGTACAGATACGCAGTATTTT
>.|.|TRBJ2-7|TRBV29-1
CSVEGTDYNEQCF
TGCAGCGTTGAGGGGACTGACTACAATGAGCAGTGCTTC
>many|.|TRBJ2-2|TRBV5-1
CASSPQSNTGELFF
TGCGCCAGCAGCCCCCAATCGAACACCGGGGAGCTGTTTTTT
>.|.|TRBJ1-5|TRBV30
CAWSNGPAWDSNQPQHF
TGTGCCTGGAGTAATGGGCCTGCCTGGGATAGCAATCAGCCCCAGCATTTT
>.|TRBD2|TRBJ2-5|TRBV29-1
CSVSGTSGDQETQYF
TGCAGCGTTTCCGGGACTAGCGGGGACCAAGAGACCCAGTACTTC
>.|.|TRBJ2-5|TRBV7-9
CASSQDIQGRQPQYF
TGCGCCAGCAGCCAAGATATACAGGGTAGGCAGCCCCAGTACTTC
>.|.|TRBJ1-4|TRBV20-1
CSARDTVTSEKLFF
TGCAGTGCTAGAGATACGGTAACGAGTGAAAAACTGTTTTTT
>many|TRBD1|TRBJ1-1|TRBV7-2
CASTADRGSEAFF
TGTGCCAGCACTGCGGACAGGGGCTCTGAAGCTTTCTTT